This TCR beta chain derives from a study of cytomegalovirus exposure and HLA in healthy donors. Comment on this clone: What it binds is unknown.

The PCR made use of 60 Vbeta and 13 Jbeta primers. Clones were sequenced by immunoSEQ multiplex PCR, and TCRdb holds only the in-frame ones, with some missing. The sample has roughly 150,000 clones, approximately 78% seen once. Findings and caveats of the study: One variant, a missense change in DCLRE1C, was linked in a later analysis to TCR beta V- and J-gene trimming.

The specimen was PBMCs. The receptor comes from a male donor in good health and CMV-seronegative.

CDR3 amino acids: CASTAGGSQETQYF. In nucleotides, the CDR3 is TGTGCCAGCACTGCGGGGGGATCCCAAGAGACCCAGTACTTC. The chain links TRBV2 to TRBJ2-5; 8 bases are shared with TRBD2. The CDR3 runs to 14 residues. The V gene's germline CDR1 is SNHLY and CDR2 FYNNEI. The trim removed 7 bases at V and 1 base at J, leaving 5 bases unmatched.